The next 21 T cell receptor beta chains were all read from a single sample in a study of blood T cell repertoires in COVID-19. TCRdb keeps only in-frame clones here, not all; method: immunoSEQ multiplex PCR. The sample comprises 30,000 to 45,000 clones, 65% to 80% of which are singletons, and 1.5% to 2% rests with the top ten. What was sequenced was peripheral blood. These receptors originate from a man aged 55-75 years with active COVID-19.

The rearrangement joins TRBV10-3 to TRBJ2-7; 8 bases are shared with TRBD2. Trimming cost V 4 bases and J 4 bases; bases outside gene matches: 6. CDR1 is ENHRY, CDR2 SYGVKD, per germline. The CDR3 loop spans 14 amino acids. CDR3 DNA: TGTGCCATCAGTGTCGGGACTAGTGTGTACGAGCAGTACTTC. Encoded protein: CAISVGTSVYEQYF.

This chain joins TRBV4-1 and TRBJ2-7; 9 positions match TRBD1. CDR1 and CDR2 (germline): MGHRA, YSYEKL. With V trimmed by 1 base and J by 3 bases, 1 base remained unmatched. The CDR3 is 14 residues long. The DNA of the CDR3 is TGCGCCAGCAGCCAAGGACAGGGGGTCTACGAGCAGTACTTC. This encodes CASSQGQGVYEQYF.

This sequence joins TRBV10-3 and TRBJ2-1; D ambiguous. Per germline, CDR1 ENHRY and CDR2 SYGVKD. The CDR3 extends over 13 amino acids. The V and J ends lost 8 bases and 6 bases respectively, with 14 bases between them. The CDR3 DNA follows: TGTGCCATCCGGTCTAGTAGGAGCAATGAGCAGTTCTTC. It codes for CAIRSSRSNEQFF.

This chain joins TRBV18 and TRBJ1-2; D is ambiguous. The CDR3 contains 14 residues. V shed 3 bases and J shed 1 base, with 9 bases lying between them. Germline V lookup: CDR1 KGHSH, CDR2 LQKENI. CDR3 sequence reads: CASSPAGINYGYTF. As DNA, the CDR3 is TGTGCCAGCTCACCGGCGGGCATTAACTATGGCTACACCTTC.

V gene TRBV5-1 combines with J gene TRBJ2-2, with 10 bases aligning to TRBD1. Per germline, CDR1 SGHRS and CDR2 YFSETQ. The CDR3 totals 15 residues. The V and J ends lost 6 bases and 5 bases, in that order; junction bases with no gene match: 7. The CDR3 nucleotides are TGCGCCAGCACCCCAAGGACAGGGGGGACCGGGGAGCTGTTTTTT. Its translation is CASTPRTGGTGELFF. Looking up the rest from reference TRBV5-1 and TRBJ2-2 gives the full variable domain: KAGVTQTPRYLIKTRGQQVTLSCSPISGHRSVSWYQQTPGQGLQFLFEYFSETQRNKGNFPGRFSGRQFSNSRSEMNVSTLELGDSALYLCASTPRTGGTGELFFGEGSRLTVL.

This chain connects TRBV5-1 to TRBJ1-1; 7 bases fit TRBD1. The germline CDR1 and CDR2 sequences are SGHRS and YFSETQ. The V and J ends lost 4 bases and 7 bases, in that order; junction bases with no gene match: 1. The CDR3 covers 11 residues. The CDR3 sequence is CASSRDSEAFF. The CDR3 DNA sequence: TGCGCCAGCAGCAGGGACAGTGAAGCTTTCTTT.

The gene calls are TRBV15 and TRBJ1-4, with unresolved D. Germline V gene lookup returns CDR1 LNHNV and CDR2 YYDKDF (reference sequence). CDR3 length: 15 amino acids. V lost 5 bases, J lost 8 bases, and 18 bases lay in between. This CDR3 is CATSGRTLSLEKLFF. The DNA for the CDR3 is TGTGCCACCAGCGGAAGGACTCTTAGCCTGGAAAAACTGTTTTTT.

This clone was observed once. V and J are TRBV29-1 and TRBJ1-2; TRBD1 matches at 7 bases. CDR3 length equals 12 residues. J gave up 8 bases and V 3 bases, and 6 bases lay outside the gene matches. The germline V gene encodes CDR1 SQVTM and CDR2 ANQGSEA. As DNA, the CDR3 is TGCAGCGTTGATTCAGGGGGTGGCGGCTACACCTTC. Amino acids: CSVDSGGGGYTF.

In this sample, this clone turned up once. This sequence joins TRBV18 and TRBJ1-1; 7 nucleotides match TRBD1. The CDR3 is made up of 14 amino acids. Trimming took 1 base from V and 6 from J; bases not matched to a gene: 5. From germline, CDR1 is KGHSH and CDR2 LQKENI. CDR3 region: CASSPQGQYAEAFF. The CDR3 DNA sequence: TGTGCCAGCTCACCACAGGGACAGTACGCTGAAGCTTTCTTT.

The CDR3 sequence: CASSHGTSGRIDTQYF. The CDR3 nucleotides are TGTGCCAGCAGCCATGGGACTAGCGGGAGGATCGATACGCAGTATTTT. The V gene is TRBV3-1 (or the pseudogene TRBV3-2), the J gene TRBJ2-3, with 15 positions matching TRBD2. The CDR3 extends over 16 amino acids. J lost 6 bases, V lost 3 bases, and 4 bases had no gene match. The germline V gene has CDR1 LGHDT and CDR2 YNNKEL (reference sequence).

J is TRBJ1-1 and V is TRBV19; TRBD1 matches at 8 bases. CDR3 length: 14 residues. Germline V gene sequence: CDR1 LNHDA, CDR2 SQIVND (reference sequence). V gave up 7 bases and J gave up 5 bases; unmatched junction bases: 9. The CDR3 is CASTPGQGKTEAFF. The CDR3 region has the DNA TGTGCCAGTACCCCCGGACAGGGAAAAACTGAAGCTTTCTTT. The entire variable domain, with the rest obtained from reference TRBV19 and TRBJ1-1, is as follows: DGGITQSPKYLFRKEGQNVTLSCEQNLNHDAMYWYRQDPGQGLRLIYYSQIVNDFQKGDIAEGYSVSREKKESFPLTVTSAQKNPTAFYLCASTPGQGKTEAFFGQGTRLTVV.

V usage is TRBV4-3 and J usage is TRBJ2-1; 10 positions agree with TRBD2. Looked up from germline, CDR1 is LGHNA and CDR2 is YSLEER. Losses at the gene ends were 1 base for V and 6 bases for J; bases not matched to a gene: 6. There are 16 residues in the CDR3. CDR3 bases: TGCGCCAGCAGCCAAGCACCGGCTAGCGGGAGCAATGAGCAGTTCTTC. Translating it yields CASSQAPASGSNEQFF.

This chain joins TRBV6-5 and TRBJ1-2; a weak D match, TRBD1 (5 bases). The CDR3 has 16 amino acids. Trimming pared 0 bases from V and 4 bases from J, leaving 15 bases between. Germline CDR1 MNHEY, CDR2 SVGAGI. CDR3 residues: CASSYSYFGGTYGYTF. CDR3 DNA: TGTGCCAGCAGTTACTCGTATTTCGGGGGTACCTATGGCTACACCTTC.

V gene TRBV7-2 combines with J gene TRBJ1-1; D uncertain. Deletions cut 5 bases from V and 0 bases from J, with 7 bases between. The germline CDR1 and CDR2 sequences are SGHTA and FQGNSA. This CDR3 comprises 13 residues. CDR3: CASSAGLNTEAFF. CDR3 DNA sequence: TGTGCCAGCAGCGCGGGGTTGAACACTGAAGCTTTCTTT.

J is TRBJ1-2 and V is TRBV5-6; weak D call: TRBD1 (5 bases). Trimming took off 0 bases at V and 0 bases at J, with 6 bases between the two ends. Germline V gene sequence: CDR1 SGHDT, CDR2 YYEEEE. This CDR3 is built from 14 residues. The CDR3 is CASSLDRTNYGYTF. CDR3 sequence (DNA): TGTGCCAGCAGCTTGGACAGGACTAACTATGGCTACACCTTC.

Remarks on this clone: Other DNA variants within this sample encode the same CDR3. V gene TRBV4-3 combines with J gene TRBJ1-2; tentatively, D is TRBD1 (5 bases). V lost 0 bases and J lost 1, with 9 bases in between. There are 15 residues in the CDR3. CDR1 is LGHNA, CDR2 YSLEER, per germline. The CDR3 nucleotides read TGCGCCAGCAGCCAAGATCCGGGGGTTAACTATGGCTACACCTTC. Translated: CASSQDPGVNYGYTF.

V usage is TRBV7-2 and J usage is TRBJ2-2, with TRBD2 matching over 7 bases. This CDR3 is built from 14 residues. Germline lookup yields CDR1 SGHTA and CDR2 FQGNSA. J was trimmed by 5 bases and V by 0 bases; bases with no gene match: 0. The CDR3 nucleotides read TGTGCCAGCAGCTTAGCTAGCGGGACCGGGGAGCTGTTTTTT. Protein product: CASSLASGTGELFF.

The J gene is TRBJ2-7, the V gene TRBV19; 13 nucleotides align to TRBD2. Germline V lookup: CDR1 LNHDA, CDR2 SQIVND (reference sequence). V was clipped by 5 bases and J by 6 bases; unmatched bases: 13. CDR3 length: 17 residues. CDR3 sequence: CASSAIRLAGGRGEQYF. In DNA form, the CDR3 reads TGTGCCAGTAGTGCTATCCGACTAGCGGGAGGCCGAGGCGAGCAGTACTTC. Supplemented by reference TRBV19 and TRBJ2-7, the full variable domain reads DGGITQSPKYLFRKEGQNVTLSCEQNLNHDAMYWYRQDPGQGLRLIYYSQIVNDFQKGDIAEGYSVSREKKESFPLTVTSAQKNPTAFYLCASSAIRLAGGRGEQYFGPGTRLTVT.

This rearrangement joins TRBV2 to TRBJ2-2, with TRBD1 identical over 7 bases. Germline CDR1 reads SNHLY; CDR2 reads FYNNEI. The V segment lost 5 bases and the J segment 5 bases; nucleotides outside the gene matches: 11. The CDR3 spans 16 residues. CDR3 loop: CASSPVGAGGTGELFF. CDR3 coding DNA: TGTGCCAGCAGTCCGGTTGGGGCAGGGGGTACCGGGGAGCTGTTTTTT.

V and J are TRBV6-2 or TRBV6-3 and TRBJ2-3; D is unresolved. The CDR3 sequence is 15 residues long. CDR1 is MNHEY, CDR2 SVGEGT, per germline. V shed 4 bases and J shed 3 bases, with 14 bases lying between them. The CDR3 loop is CASSSISLLTDTQYF. The CDR3 region has the DNA TGTGCCAGCAGTTCTATAAGTTTGTTAACAGATACGCAGTATTTT.

The CDR3 is CSAMWGTAYGYTF. The CDR3 region has the DNA TGCAGCGCCATGTGGGGGACAGCCTATGGCTACACCTTC. The chain couples TRBV29-1 to TRBJ1-2; 7 positions match TRBD1. V lost 7 bases and J lost 4; bases outside the gene matches: 9. This CDR3 is 13 amino acids long. Per the germline V gene, CDR1 is SQVTM and CDR2 is ANQGSEA.